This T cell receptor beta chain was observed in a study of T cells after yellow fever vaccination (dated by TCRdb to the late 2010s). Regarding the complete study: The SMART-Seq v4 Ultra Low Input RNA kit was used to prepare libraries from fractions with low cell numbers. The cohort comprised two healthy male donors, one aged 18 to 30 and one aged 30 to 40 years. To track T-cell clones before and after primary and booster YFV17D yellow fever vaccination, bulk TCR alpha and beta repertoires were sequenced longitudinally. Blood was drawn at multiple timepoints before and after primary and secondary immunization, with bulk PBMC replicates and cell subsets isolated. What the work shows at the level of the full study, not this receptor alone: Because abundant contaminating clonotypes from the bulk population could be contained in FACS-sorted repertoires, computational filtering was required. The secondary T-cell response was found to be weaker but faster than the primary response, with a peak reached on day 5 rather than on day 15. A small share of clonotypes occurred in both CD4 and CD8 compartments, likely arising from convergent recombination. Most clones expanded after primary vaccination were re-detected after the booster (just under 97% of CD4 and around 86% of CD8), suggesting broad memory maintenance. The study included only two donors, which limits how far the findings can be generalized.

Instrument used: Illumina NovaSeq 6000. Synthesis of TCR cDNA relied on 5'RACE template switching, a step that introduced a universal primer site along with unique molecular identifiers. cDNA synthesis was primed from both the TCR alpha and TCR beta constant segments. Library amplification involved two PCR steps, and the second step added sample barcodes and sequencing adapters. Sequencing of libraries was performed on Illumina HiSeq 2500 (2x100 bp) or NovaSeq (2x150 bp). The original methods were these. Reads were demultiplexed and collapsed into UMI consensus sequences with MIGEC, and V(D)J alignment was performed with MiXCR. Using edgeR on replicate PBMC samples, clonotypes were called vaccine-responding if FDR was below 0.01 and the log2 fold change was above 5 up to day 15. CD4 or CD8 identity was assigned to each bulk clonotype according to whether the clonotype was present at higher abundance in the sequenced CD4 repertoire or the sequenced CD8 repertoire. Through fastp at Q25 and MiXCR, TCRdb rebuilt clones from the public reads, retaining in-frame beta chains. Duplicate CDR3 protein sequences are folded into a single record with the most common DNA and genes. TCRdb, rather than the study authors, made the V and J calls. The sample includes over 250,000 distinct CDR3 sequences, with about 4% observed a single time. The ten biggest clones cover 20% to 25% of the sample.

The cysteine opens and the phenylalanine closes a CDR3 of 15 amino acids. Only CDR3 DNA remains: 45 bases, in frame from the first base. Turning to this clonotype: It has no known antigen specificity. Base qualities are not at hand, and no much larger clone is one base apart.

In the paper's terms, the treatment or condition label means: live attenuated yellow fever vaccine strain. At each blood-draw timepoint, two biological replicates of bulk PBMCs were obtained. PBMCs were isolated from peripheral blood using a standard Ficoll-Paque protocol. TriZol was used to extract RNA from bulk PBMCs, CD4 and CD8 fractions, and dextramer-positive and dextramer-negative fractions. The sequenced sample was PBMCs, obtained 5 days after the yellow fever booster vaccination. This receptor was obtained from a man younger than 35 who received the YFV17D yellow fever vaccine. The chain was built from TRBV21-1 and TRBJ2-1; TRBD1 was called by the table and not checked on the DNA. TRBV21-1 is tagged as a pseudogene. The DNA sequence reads TGTGCCAGCACCCCCGGGGGCAGCCTTCACAATGAGCAGTTCTTC. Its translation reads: CASTPGGSLHNEQFF.